The rows below give T cell receptor beta chains drawn from one sample of a study of blood T cell repertoires in COVID-19. The table came from immunoSEQ multiplex PCR; TCRdb's copy has only in-frame clones and leaves some out. The sample records about 100,000 clones, about 77% being singletons. The sequenced material came from peripheral blood. The receptor source for this set is a woman aged 70 to 79 with acute or convalescent COVID-19. CDR3s include the opening cysteine and the closing phenylalanine or tryptophan. D genes are given only for firm matches. The size of a clone is reported for some rows only, either as once, few or many, or as a class for expanded clones.

v_call	cdr3_length	clone_size	j_call	d_call	cdr3_nt	cdr3_aa
TRBV7-3	15	NA	TRBJ1-1	TRBD1	TGTGCCAGCAGCGCCACACAGGGGCCGAACACTGAAGCTTTCTTT	CASSATQGPNTEAFF
TRBV6-1	13	once	TRBJ1-1	NA	TGTGCCAGCAGTGAAGTACCAGACACTGAAGCTTTCTTT	CASSEVPDTEAFF
TRBV5-4	14	NA	TRBJ2-7	TRBD2	TGTGCCAGCTCTCTGTCCGGGGGGAACTACGAGCAGTACTTC	CASSLSGGNYEQYF
TRBV19	18	NA	TRBJ1-1	NA	TGTGCCAGTCGGCGACCGGGAGGGCAGGGTGGCGGGGGAACTGAAGCTTTCTTT	CASRRPGGQGGGGTEAFF
TRBV4-2	15	NA	TRBJ1-1	TRBD1	TGTGCCAGCAGCCAAGGGCGACAGGGGGCTACTGAAGCTTTCTTT	CASSQGRQGATEAFF
TRBV19	14	NA	TRBJ1-1	NA	TGTGCCAGTAGCCTCCAAACGAGGGACACTGAAGCTTTCTTT	CASSLQTRDTEAFF
TRBV3-1/TRBV3-2	14	few	TRBJ1-2	NA	TGTGCCAGCAGTAGTGTTCAGGGGCACTATGGCTACACCTTC	CASSSVQGHYGYTF
TRBV6-5	14	NA	TRBJ1-2	TRBD1	TGTGCCAGCAGGGGACAGGGGCTTGTCTATGGCTACACCTTC	CASRGQGLVYGYTF
TRBV6-2/TRBV6-3	16	NA	TRBJ1-6	NA	TGTGCCAGCAGTTACGACGGGATTATCTATAATTCACCCCTCCACTTT	CASSYDGIIYNSPLHF
TRBV30	12	NA	TRBJ2-5	TRBD1	TGTGCCTGGAGTACAGGGGGCGAGACCCAGTACTTC	CAWSTGGETQYF
TRBV5-4	15	NA	TRBJ1-4	TRBD1	TGTGCCAGCAGCTTTACAGGGGGCGGTGGTGAAAAACTGTTTTTT	CASSFTGGGGEKLFF
TRBV4-3	17	NA	TRBJ1-4	NA	TGCGCCAGCAGCCAAGATTCGCCGGGACAACAATATTCGAGGGTGTTTTTT	CASSQDSPGQQYSRVFF
TRBV9	15	few	TRBJ1-4	TRBD1	TGTGCCAGCAGCGTAGGGACAGGTTCTAATGAAAAACTGTTTTTT	CASSVGTGSNEKLFF
TRBV27	14	NA	TRBJ2-7	NA	TGTGCCAGCAGTTTGACGGGGTTTTACTACGAGCAGTACTTC	CASSLTGFYYEQYF
TRBV2	14	NA	TRBJ1-5	NA	TGTGCCAGCAGTCAGGGAAGGAAAGATCAGCCCCAGCATTTT	CASSQGRKDQPQHF
TRBV6-4	14	NA	TRBJ1-2	NA	TGTGCCAGCAGTGACGGCAGGTCTAACTATGGCTACACCTTC	CASSDGRSNYGYTF
TRBV3-1/TRBV3-2	14	NA	TRBJ1-2	TRBD1	TGTGCCAGCAGCTTCCAGGGGGCCGGGTATGGCTACACCTTC	CASSFQGAGYGYTF
TRBV5-1	14	few	TRBJ1-2	TRBD1	TGCGCCAGCAGCTTGGGACAGGGGATCTATGGCTACACCTTC	CASSLGQGIYGYTF
TRBV7-2	17	once	TRBJ2-5	TRBD2	TGTGCCAGCAGCTTATGGGCCCTAGCGGGGGGGCCGGAGACCCAGTACTTC	CASSLWALAGGPETQYF
TRBV13	16	NA	TRBJ1-5	NA	TGTGCCAGCAGCTTCGGGGGGGAGTATAGCAATCAGCCCCAGCATTTT	CASSFGGEYSNQPQHF
TRBV15	14	few	TRBJ2-2	NA	TGTGCCACCAGCGTGGACAGATACACCGGGGAGCTGTTTTTT	CATSVDRYTGELFF
TRBV7-9	13	NA	TRBJ2-2	NA	TGTGCCAGCAGTCGACCAGGGACCGGGGAGCTGTTTTTT	CASSRPGTGELFF
TRBV2	14	NA	TRBJ1-5	NA	TGTGCCAGCAGTGAAGAGCTCCGCAATCAGCCCCAGCATTTT	CASSEELRNQPQHF
TRBV19	17	NA	TRBJ2-1	TRBD2	TGTGCCAGTAAGTTGGGGTCTGCTAGCGGGAAAGACAATGAGCAGTTCTTC	CASKLGSASGKDNEQFF
TRBV5-4	15	once	TRBJ2-1	TRBD1	TGTGCCAGCAGCACCGGGACAGGGCTTTACAATGAGCAGTTCTTC	CASSTGTGLYNEQFF
TRBV5-1	16	NA	TRBJ1-1	NA	TGCGCCAGCAGCTTGGGAGGGGCAGGGGTGAACACTGAAGCTTTCTTT	CASSLGGAGVNTEAFF
TRBV5-1	16	NA	TRBJ2-2	TRBD1	TGCGCCAGCAGCTTGGCGACAGGGGGCCCCACCGGGGAGCTGTTTTTT	CASSLATGGPTGELFF
TRBV19	16	NA	TRBJ1-6	TRBD1	TGTGCCAGTAGTATCGACCGACAGGGAGAGGGTTCACCCCTCCACTTT	CASSIDRQGEGSPLHF
TRBV2	14	NA	TRBJ1-1	NA	TGTGCCAGCAGTGAAGCATGGGGGGGGGCTGAAGCTTTCTTT	CASSEAWGGAEAFF
TRBV15	17	NA	TRBJ2-1	NA	TGTGCCACCAGCAGAGATCACGGGGGTGGGGTTTACAATGAGCAGTTCTTC	CATSRDHGGGVYNEQFF
TRBV10-3	18	once	TRBJ1-1	TRBD1	TGTGCCATCAGTGAGTCCTTAGGGACAGGGGATTTAGGGACTGAAGCTTTCTTT	CAISESLGTGDLGTEAFF